A selection of T cell receptor beta chains follows, all from one sample in a study of blood T cell repertoires in COVID-19. The data were produced by immunoSEQ multiplex PCR, yet TCRdb's version contains in-frame clones alone and is incomplete. Among some 200,000 clones listed, roughly 83% were seen once. Sequencing was carried out using PBMCs or T cells enriched from blood (not recorded which). These receptors were obtained from a woman in her 40s with acute COVID-19. The CDR3 runs from the conserved cysteine through the conserved F or W. The D gene is left open where the match is weak. Not all rows give a size; the values are once, few, many and, for expanded clones, a class.

TRBD2	-	TRBV25-1	TRBJ2-3	TGTGCCAGCAGTGAATCCCTGAGCGGGGCGGGAGATACGCAGTATTTT	CASSESLSGAGDTQYF
TRBD1	-	TRBV9	TRBJ1-4	TGTGCCAGCAGCCTGACAGGGGGGGAAAAACTGTTTTTT	CASSLTGGEKLFF
TRBD1	-	TRBV7-2	TRBJ2-7	TGTGCCAGCAGCCTCGACAGGGCGGGCCTCTACGAGCAGTACTTC	CASSLDRAGLYEQYF
-	-	TRBV12-3/TRBV12-4	TRBJ1-3	TGTGCCAACACAGCTTCCTCTGGAAACACCATATATTTT	CANTASSGNTIYF
TRBD2	once	TRBV5-1	TRBJ2-5	TGCGCCAGCAGCTTAAGTAGACTAGCGGGAGGGGAGACGGAGACCCAGTACTTC	CASSLSRLAGGETETQYF
TRBD1	-	TRBV30	TRBJ1-5	TGTGCCTGGAGCGTTCCCGGGACAGGGTTCAATCAGCCCCAGCATTTT	CAWSVPGTGFNQPQHF
-	once	TRBV7-9	TRBJ1-4	TGTGCCAGCAGCTTAGCGCTCTCCAGGGTGGATGAAAAACTGTTTTTT	CASSLALSRVDEKLFF
-	-	TRBV12-3/TRBV12-4	TRBJ2-1	TGTGCCAGCGGCCTACGGAGCTGGGGCGGTCATCTCTTC	CASGLRSWGGHLF
-	-	TRBV28	TRBJ1-1	TGTGCCAGCAGTTCCGGAACTACAGGGAACACTGAAGCTTTCTTT	CASSSGTTGNTEAFF
-	-	TRBV15	TRBJ2-3	TGTGCCACCAACCCGGCTCTACGGGGGGCGGCTTATACGCAGTATTTT	CATNPALRGAAYTQYF
-	-	TRBV2	TRBJ1-6	TGTGCCAGCAGTGCATCCATCCTTAGGAGCTCCTATAATTCACCCCTCCACTTT	CASSASILRSSYNSPLHF
TRBD2	-	TRBV15	TRBJ2-5	TGTGCCACCAGCAGAGGACTAGCGGGGGTGCAAGAGACCCAGTACTTC	CATSRGLAGVQETQYF
TRBD1	-	TRBV2	TRBJ1-5	TGTGCCAGCAAGGGACAGGGGGTGAGGCAGCCCCAGCATTTT	CASKGQGVRQPQHF
-	-	TRBV5-6	TRBJ1-4	TGTGCCAGCAGCGGAACAGGATTCGGTGAAAAACTGTTTTTT	CASSGTGFGEKLFF
TRBD2	-	TRBV9	TRBJ2-1	TGTGCCAGCAGCTCCACTAGCGGGGGGCTCAATGAGCAGTTCTTC	CASSSTSGGLNEQFF
-	-	TRBV28	TRBJ1-5	TGTGCCAGCAGTCCTTATAATAGCAATCAGCCCCAGCATTTT	CASSPYNSNQPQHF
-	few	TRBV28	TRBJ1-2	TGTGCCAGCAGTTTAGGTAGCTATGGCTACACCTTC	CASSLGSYGYTF
TRBD2	-	TRBV6-2/TRBV6-3	TRBJ2-5	TGTGCCAGCAGTTCCAGGACTAGCGGGGGGCAAGAGACCCAGTACTTC	CASSSRTSGGQETQYF
-	-	TRBV19	TRBJ1-6	TGTGCCAGTAAACAGTCGGGGAGAAATCCACCCCTCCACTTT	CASKQSGRNPPLHF
TRBD1	-	TRBV7-9	TRBJ1-1	TGTGCCAGCAGCTTATCGGGACAGGGGGTGAGACACACTGAAGCTTTCTTT	CASSLSGQGVRHTEAFF
TRBD1	-	TRBV30	TRBJ1-4	TGTGCCTGGAGTGTATACAGGGGGCCGGAAAAACTGTTTTTT	CAWSVYRGPEKLFF
TRBD1	-	TRBV13	TRBJ2-6	TGTGCCAGCAGCTTAAAAGGGGGCAGATCTGGGGCCAACGTCCTGACTTTC	CASSLKGGRSGANVLTF
-	-	TRBV21-1	TRBJ2-7	TGTGCCAGCAGCAGCAAGCTCGTTTTCTACGAGCAGTACTTC	CASSSKLVFYEQYF
-	-	TRBV3-1/TRBV3-2	TRBJ2-7	TGTGCCAGCAGCCCACGCGACAGCCACTCCTACGAGCAGTACTTC	CASSPRDSHSYEQYF